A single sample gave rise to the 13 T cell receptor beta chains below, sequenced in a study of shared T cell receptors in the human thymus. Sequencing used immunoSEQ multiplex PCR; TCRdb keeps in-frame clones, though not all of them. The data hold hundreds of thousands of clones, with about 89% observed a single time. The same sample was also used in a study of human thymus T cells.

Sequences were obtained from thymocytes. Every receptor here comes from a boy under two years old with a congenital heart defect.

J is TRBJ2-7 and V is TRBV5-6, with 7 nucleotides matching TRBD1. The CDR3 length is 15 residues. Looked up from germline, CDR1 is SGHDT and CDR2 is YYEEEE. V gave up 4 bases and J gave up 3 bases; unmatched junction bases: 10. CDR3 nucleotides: TGTGCCAGCAGCCCTGACGTATCAGGGGGCTACGAGCAGTACTTC. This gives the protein CASSPDVSGGYEQYF.

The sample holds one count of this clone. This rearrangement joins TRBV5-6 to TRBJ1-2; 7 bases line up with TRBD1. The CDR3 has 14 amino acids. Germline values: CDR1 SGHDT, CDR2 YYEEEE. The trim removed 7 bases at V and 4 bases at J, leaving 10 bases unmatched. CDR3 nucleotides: TGTGCCAGCTCCCGACAGGGCCCCTCCTATGGCTACACCTTC. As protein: CASSRQGPSYGYTF.

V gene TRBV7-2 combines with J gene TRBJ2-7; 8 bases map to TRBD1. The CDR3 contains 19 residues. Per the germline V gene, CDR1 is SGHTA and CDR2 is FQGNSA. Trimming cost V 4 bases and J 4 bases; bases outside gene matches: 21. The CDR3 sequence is CASSSPGTGQGERWYEQYF. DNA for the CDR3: TGTGCCAGCAGCTCCCCCGGGACAGGCCAAGGCGAGCGATGGTACGAGCAGTACTTC.

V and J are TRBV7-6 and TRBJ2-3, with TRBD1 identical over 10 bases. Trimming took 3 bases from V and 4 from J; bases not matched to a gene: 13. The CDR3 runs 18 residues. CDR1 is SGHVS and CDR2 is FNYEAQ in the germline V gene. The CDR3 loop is CASSFPGQGIPLADTQYF. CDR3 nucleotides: TGTGCCAGCAGCTTTCCGGGACAGGGGATCCCGCTAGCAGATACGCAGTATTTT.

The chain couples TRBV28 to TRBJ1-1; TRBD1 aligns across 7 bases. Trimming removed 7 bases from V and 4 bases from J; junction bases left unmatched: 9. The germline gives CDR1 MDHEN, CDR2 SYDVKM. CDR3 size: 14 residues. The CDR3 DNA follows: TGTGCCAGCACCCCGTACAGGGGCCCCACTGAAGCTTTCTTT. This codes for CASTPYRGPTEAFF.

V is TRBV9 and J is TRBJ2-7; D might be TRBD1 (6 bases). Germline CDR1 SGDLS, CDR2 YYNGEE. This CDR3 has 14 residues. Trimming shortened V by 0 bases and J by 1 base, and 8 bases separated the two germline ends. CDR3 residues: CASSVATGSYEQYF. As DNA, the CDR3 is TGTGCCAGCAGCGTAGCTACAGGGTCCTACGAGCAGTACTTC.

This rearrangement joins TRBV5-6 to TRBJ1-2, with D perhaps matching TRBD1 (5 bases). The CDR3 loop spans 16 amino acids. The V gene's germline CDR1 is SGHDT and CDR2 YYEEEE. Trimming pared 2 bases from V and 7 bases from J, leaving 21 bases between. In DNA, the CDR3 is TGTGCCAGCAGCTTAGGTCGCAGGGAAGGTCTTGGTGGCTACACCTTC. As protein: CASSLGRREGLGGYTF.

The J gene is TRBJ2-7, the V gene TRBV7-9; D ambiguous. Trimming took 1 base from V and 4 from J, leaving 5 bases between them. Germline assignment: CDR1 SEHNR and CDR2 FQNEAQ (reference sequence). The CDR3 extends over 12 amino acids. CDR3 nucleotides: TGTGCCAGCAGCTTAGGCAGTTACGAGCAGTACTTC. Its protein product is CASSLGSYEQYF.

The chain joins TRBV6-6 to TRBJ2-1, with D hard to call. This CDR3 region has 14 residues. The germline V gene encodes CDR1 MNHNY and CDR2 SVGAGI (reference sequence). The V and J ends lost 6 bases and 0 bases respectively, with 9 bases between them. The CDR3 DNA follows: TGTGCCAGCAGACGACTCAGCTCCTACAATGAGCAGTTCTTC. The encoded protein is CASRRLSSYNEQFF.

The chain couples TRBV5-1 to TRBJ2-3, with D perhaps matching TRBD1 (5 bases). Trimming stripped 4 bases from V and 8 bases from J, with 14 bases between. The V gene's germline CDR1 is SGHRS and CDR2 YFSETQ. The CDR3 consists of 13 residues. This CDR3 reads CASSTPTVLTQYF. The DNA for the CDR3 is TGCGCCAGCAGCACCCCGACAGTTCTTACGCAGTATTTT. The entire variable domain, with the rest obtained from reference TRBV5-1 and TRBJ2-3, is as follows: KAGVTQTPRYLIKTRGQQVTLSCSPISGHRSVSWYQQTPGQGLQFLFEYFSETQRNKGNFPGRFSGRQFSNSRSEMNVSTLELGDSALYLCASSTPTVLTQYFGPGTRLTVL.

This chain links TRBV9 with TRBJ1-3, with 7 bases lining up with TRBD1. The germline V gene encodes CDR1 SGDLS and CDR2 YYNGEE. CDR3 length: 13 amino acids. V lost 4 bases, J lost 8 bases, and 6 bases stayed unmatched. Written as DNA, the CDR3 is TGTGCCAGCAGCTACAGGACAGGATACACCATATATTTT. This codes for CASSYRTGYTIYF.

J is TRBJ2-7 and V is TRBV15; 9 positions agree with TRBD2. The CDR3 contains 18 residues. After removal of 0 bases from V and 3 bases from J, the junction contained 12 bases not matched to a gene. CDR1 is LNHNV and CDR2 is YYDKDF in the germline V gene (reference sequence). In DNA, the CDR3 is TGTGCCACCAGCAGAGATCCGGGTAGGAAGCGGGGGGTCTACGAGCAGTACTTC. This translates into CATSRDPGRKRGVYEQYF.

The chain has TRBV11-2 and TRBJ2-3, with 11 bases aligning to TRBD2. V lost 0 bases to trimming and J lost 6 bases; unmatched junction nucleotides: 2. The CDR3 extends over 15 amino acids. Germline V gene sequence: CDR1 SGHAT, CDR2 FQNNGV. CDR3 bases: TGTGCCAGCAGCTTAGAACTAGCGGGAGACGATACGCAGTATTTT. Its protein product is CASSLELAGDDTQYF.